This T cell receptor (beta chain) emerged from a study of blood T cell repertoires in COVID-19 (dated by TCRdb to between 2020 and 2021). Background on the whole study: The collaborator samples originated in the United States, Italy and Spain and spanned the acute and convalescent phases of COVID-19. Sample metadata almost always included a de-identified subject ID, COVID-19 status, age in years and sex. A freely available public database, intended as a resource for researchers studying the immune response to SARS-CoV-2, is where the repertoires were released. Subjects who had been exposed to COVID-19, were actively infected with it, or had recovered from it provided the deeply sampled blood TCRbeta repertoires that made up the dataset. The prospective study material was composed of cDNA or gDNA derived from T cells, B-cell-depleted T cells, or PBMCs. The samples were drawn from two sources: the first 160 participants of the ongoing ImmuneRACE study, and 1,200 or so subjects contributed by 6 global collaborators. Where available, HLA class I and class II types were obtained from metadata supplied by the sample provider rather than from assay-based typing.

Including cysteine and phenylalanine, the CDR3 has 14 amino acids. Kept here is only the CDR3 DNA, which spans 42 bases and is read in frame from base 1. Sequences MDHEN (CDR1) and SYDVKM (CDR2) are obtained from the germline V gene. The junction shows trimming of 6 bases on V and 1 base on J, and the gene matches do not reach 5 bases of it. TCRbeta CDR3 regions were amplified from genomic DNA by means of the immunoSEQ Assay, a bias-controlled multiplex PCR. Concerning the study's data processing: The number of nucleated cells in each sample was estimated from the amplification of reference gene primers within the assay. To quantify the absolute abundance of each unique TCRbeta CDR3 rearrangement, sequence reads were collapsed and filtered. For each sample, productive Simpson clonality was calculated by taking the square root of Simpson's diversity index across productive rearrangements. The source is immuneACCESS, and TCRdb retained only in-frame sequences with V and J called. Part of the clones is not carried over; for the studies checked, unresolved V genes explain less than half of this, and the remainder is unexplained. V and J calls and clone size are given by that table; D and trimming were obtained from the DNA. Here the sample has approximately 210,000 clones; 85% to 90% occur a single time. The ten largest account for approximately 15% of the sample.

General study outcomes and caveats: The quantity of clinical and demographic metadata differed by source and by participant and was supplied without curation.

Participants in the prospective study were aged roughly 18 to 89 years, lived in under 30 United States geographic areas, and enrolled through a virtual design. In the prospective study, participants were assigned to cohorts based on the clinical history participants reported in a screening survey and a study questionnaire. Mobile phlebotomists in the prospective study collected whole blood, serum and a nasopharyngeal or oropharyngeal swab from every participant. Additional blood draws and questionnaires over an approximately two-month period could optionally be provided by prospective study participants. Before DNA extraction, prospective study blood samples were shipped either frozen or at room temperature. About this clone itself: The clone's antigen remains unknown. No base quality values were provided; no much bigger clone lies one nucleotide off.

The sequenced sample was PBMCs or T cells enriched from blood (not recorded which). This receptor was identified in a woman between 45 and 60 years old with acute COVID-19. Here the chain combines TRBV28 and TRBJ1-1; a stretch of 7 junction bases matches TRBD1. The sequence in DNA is TGTGCCAGCAGCTTCGGACAGGAGAACACTGAAGCTTTCTTT. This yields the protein CASSFGQENTEAFF. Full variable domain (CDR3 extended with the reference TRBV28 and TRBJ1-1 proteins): DVKVTQSSRYLVKRTGEKVFLECVQDMDHENMFWYRQDPGLGLRLIYFSYDVKMKEKGDIPEGYSVSREKKERFSLILESASTNQTSMYLCASSFGQENTEAFFGQGTRLTVV.